Listed here are 21 T cell receptor beta chains from one sample, sequenced in a study of blood T cell repertoires in COVID-19 (dated by TCRdb to 2018 to 2021). The library relied on the immunoSEQ multiplex PCR assay. In its TCRdb copy, this immuneACCESS table keeps in-frame sequences only and misses some clones. Where compared with another copy, unresolved V genes explain less than half of these, and the others have no known cause. The table for this sample lists roughly 50,000 clones; roughly 86% of them were counted only once. The ten top clones hold 10% to 15% of the sample. Input material: peripheral blood. These receptors originate from a man between 70 and 80 years old with active COVID-19.

This clone showed up just a few times. The V and J genes are TRBV2 and TRBJ2-7; 8 nucleotides match TRBD2. The CDR3 loop spans 14 amino acids. Trimming at V came to 7 bases and at J to 0 bases, leaving 5 bases not matched to a gene. Germline CDR1 and CDR2: SNHLY and FYNNEI. The CDR3 sequence is CASTRTSNSYEQYF. The CDR3 DNA reads as TGTGCCAGCACAAGGACTAGCAACTCCTACGAGCAGTACTTC.

The chain combines TRBV24-1 with TRBJ1-5; D not certain. Per the germline V gene, CDR1 is KGHDR and CDR2 is SFDVKD. The CDR3 extends over 14 amino acids. V gave up 3 bases and J gave up 5 bases, with 10 bases separating them. In DNA, the CDR3 is TGTGCCACCAGTGATCCCGGGGATCATCAGCCCCAGCATTTT. Its translation: CATSDPGDHQPQHF.

The chain couples TRBV9 to TRBJ2-2; 10 bases are a match to TRBD2. V lost 0 bases and J lost 7; bases outside the gene matches: 6. CDR1 is SGDLS and CDR2 is YYNGEE in the germline V gene. The CDR3 length is 16 residues. As DNA, the CDR3 is TGTGCCAGCAGCGTAGTAAGCGGGGGGGCTCTCGGGGAGCTGTTTTTT. Translated: CASSVVSGGALGELFF.

This clone was seen more than once but under ten times. The CDR3 is CASSLARTGMSNQPQHF. The CDR3 DNA follows: TGTGCCAGCAGCTTAGCCAGGACAGGCATGAGCAATCAGCCCCAGCATTTT. This chain joins TRBV7-8 and TRBJ1-5; 7 bases map to TRBD1. After removal of 0 bases from V and 1 base from J, the junction contained 6 bases not matched to a gene. There are 17 residues in the CDR3. CDR1 SGHVS and CDR2 FQNEAQ come from the germline V gene.

The chain employs TRBV4-3 and TRBJ1-3, with 7 bases matching TRBD1. The germline CDR1 and CDR2 sequences are LGHNA and YSLEER. The CDR3 has 15 residues. V lost 1 base to trimming and J lost 4 bases; unmatched junction nucleotides: 4. CDR3 nucleotides: TGCGCCAGCAGCCAAGGACAGGGAACAGGAAACACCATATATTTT. This translates into CASSQGQGTGNTIYF.

The chain is built from TRBV27 and TRBJ1-1; TRBD1 matches at 7 bases. Germline lookup yields CDR1 MNHEY and CDR2 SMNVEV (reference sequence). The CDR3 loop spans 18 amino acids. J lost 2 bases, V lost 6 bases, and 18 bases had no gene match. The CDR3 protein is CASRASGTVNRFNTEAFF. The CDR3 region has the DNA TGTGCCAGCAGGGCCTCCGGGACAGTTAATCGGTTTAACACTGAAGCTTTCTTT.

V and J are TRBV21-1 and TRBJ1-2; the listed D gene, TRBD1, was not tested against the DNA. TRBV21-1 is a pseudogene. The CDR3 totals 15 residues. CDR3 residues: CASSKGGQGFYGYTF. Written as DNA, the CDR3 is TGTGCCAGCAGCAAAGGGGGGCAGGGGTTCTATGGCTACACCTTC.

This clone was seen just once. The chain couples TRBV6-2 or TRBV6-3 to TRBJ1-6; D uncertain. V dropped 0 bases and J dropped 10 bases, with 10 bases sitting between them. From germline, CDR1 is MNHEY and CDR2 SVGEGT. The CDR3 is made up of 14 amino acids. This CDR3 is CASSYSWPPSPLHF. The CDR3 bases are TGTGCCAGCAGTTACTCGTGGCCCCCATCACCCCTCCACTTT.

The chain uses TRBV7-8 and TRBJ2-1; 8 bases align to TRBD2. This CDR3 spans 17 amino acids. Per germline, CDR1 SGHVS and CDR2 FQNEAQ. The V gene end was trimmed by 5 bases and the J gene end by 1 base; junction bases not matched to a gene: 10. CDR3 in DNA: TGTGCCAGCAGCCCCCACATCGGGGGGGGGTCCTACAATGAGCAGTTCTTC. This translates into CASSPHIGGGSYNEQFF.

The rearrangement links TRBV7-2 to TRBJ1-5; 11 positions agree with TRBD1. Germline trimming cut 1 base from V and 7 bases from J; bases unmatched to any gene: 9. Germline CDR1 and CDR2: SGHTA and FQGNSA. The CDR3 has 17 amino acids. In DNA, the CDR3 is TGTGCCAGCAGCTTAGGCTGGACAGGGGGCGCAGAACAGCCCCAGCATTTT. As protein: CASSLGWTGGAEQPQHF.

The rearrangement uses TRBV5-4 and TRBJ2-1; tentatively, D is TRBD2 (6 bases). CDR1 is SGHNT, CDR2 YYREEE, per germline (reference sequence). The CDR3 runs to 15 residues. Trimming pared 4 bases from V and 9 bases from J, leaving 20 bases between. The CDR3, as DNA: TGTGCCAGCAGCCCCGGGGTAGCGGCGGGGAGTGAGCAGTTCTTC. Protein: CASSPGVAAGSEQFF.

This chain joins TRBV19 and TRBJ1-6, with TRBD1 matching 7 bases. V lost 3 bases to trimming and J lost 1 base; unmatched junction nucleotides: 3. Germline V gene lookup returns CDR1 LNHDA and CDR2 SQIVND (reference sequence). The CDR3 is made up of 16 amino acids. The CDR3 loop reads CASSIQTGSYNSPLHF. The CDR3 bases are TGTGCCAGTAGTATTCAGACAGGGTCCTATAATTCACCCCTCCACTTT.

The rearrangement links TRBV29-1 to TRBJ1-2; TRBD1 aligns across 7 bases. The J segment lost 5 bases and the V segment lost 3 bases, leaving 15 bases of the junction unmatched. The CDR3 runs to 16 residues. Germline-derived CDR1 and CDR2 are SQVTM and ANQGSEA. CDR3 bases: TGCAGCGTTGATTATAGCGGGGTGACAGGGAATTATGGCTACACCTTC. It codes for CSVDYSGVTGNYGYTF.

This clone was recorded once. V is TRBV3-1 (or the pseudogene TRBV3-2) and J is TRBJ1-3; the D is unclear. Germline V gene data show CDR1 as LGHDT and CDR2 as YNNKEL (reference sequence). CDR3 size: 16 residues. V lost 1 base and J 2 bases, leaving 12 bases between the germline ends. CDR3 DNA: TGTGCCAGCAGCCAAGCGTCAGGCCCTCCTGGAAACACCATATATTTT. Its translation: CASSQASGPPGNTIYF.

By its share, this clone is medium-sized (0.01 to 0.1%). V usage is TRBV14 and J usage is TRBJ2-7; 8 bases fit TRBD1. With 4 bases clipped from V and 2 bases from J, the junction kept 4 bases outside the gene matches. CDR3 size: 14 residues. Germline V lookup: CDR1 SGHDN, CDR2 FVKESK. Here the CDR3 reads CASSPTGGPYEQYF. CDR3 nucleotide sequence: TGTGCCAGCAGCCCCACAGGGGGGCCCTACGAGCAGTACTTC.

The sample holds a few counts of this clone. The chain couples TRBV6-2 or TRBV6-3 to TRBJ1-2; 9 bases agree with TRBD1. This CDR3 contains 17 residues. J lost 4 bases, V lost 3 bases, and 12 bases had no gene match. Per germline, CDR1 MNHEY and CDR2 SVGEGT. CDR3: CASSYDRGTTAFYGYTF. In DNA form, the CDR3 reads TGTGCCAGCAGTTATGACAGGGGGACGACAGCGTTCTATGGCTACACCTTC.

Note on this clone: Other DNA sequences in this sample translate to the same CDR3. The chain links TRBV5-1 to TRBJ2-3; a possible D gene is TRBD1 (6 bases). Trimming removed 0 bases from V and 0 bases from J, with 8 bases in between. Per the germline V gene, CDR1 is SGHRS and CDR2 is YFSETQ. The CDR3 consists of 15 residues. For the CDR3, the DNA is TGCGCCAGCAGCTTGGGGGGGACAAGCACAGATACGCAGTATTTT. Its translation is CASSLGGTSTDTQYF.

This clone was counted between two and nine times. The rearrangement uses TRBV21-1 and TRBJ1-1. TRBV21-1 is deemed a pseudogene. The CDR3 is 15 amino acids. CDR3 sequence reads: CASSKAWRGGTEAFF. CDR3 sequence (DNA): TGTGCCAGCAGCAAAGCGTGGAGGGGGGGGACTGAAGCTTTCTTT.

The rearrangement joins TRBV27 to TRBJ1-3; D ambiguous. V was shortened by 8 bases and J by 2 bases, with 10 bases between the two germline ends. Germline lookup yields CDR1 MNHEY and CDR2 SMNVEV (reference sequence). CDR3 length equals 13 residues. CDR3: CASGPRAGNTIYF. Written as DNA, the CDR3 is TGTGCCAGCGGGCCGAGGGCTGGAAACACCATATATTTT.

CDR3 sequence reads: CASSPGSYQETQYF. The CDR3, as DNA: TGTGCCAGCAGCCCCGGGTCATACCAAGAGACCCAGTACTTC. This chain connects TRBV7-9 to TRBJ2-5; D is unclear. The CDR3 is 14 residues long. The V end lost 5 bases, the J end lost 0 bases, and 10 bases lay between the germline ends. CDR1 SEHNR and CDR2 FQNEAQ come from the germline V gene (reference sequence).

This clone was recorded once. J is TRBJ2-5 and V is TRBV11-2; 11 bases align to TRBD2. The length of the CDR3 is 14 residues. The J segment lost 7 bases and the V segment lost 3 bases, leaving 4 bases of the junction unmatched. Per the germline V gene, CDR1 is SGHAT and CDR2 is FQNNGV. The CDR3 DNA follows: TGTGCCAGCAGCTTTAGCGGGGGGGCCTGGACCCAGTACTTC. Translating gives CASSFSGGAWTQYF.